Each of the 29 T cell receptor beta chains below was sequenced from the same sample in a study of blood T cell repertoires in COVID-19. The table came from immunoSEQ multiplex PCR; TCRdb's copy has only in-frame clones and leaves some out. The data show 91,000 or so clones, just over 85% seen once. The sample comprised peripheral blood. The receptor set was obtained from an older woman in a cohort sampled during active or convalescent COVID-19.

The gene calls are TRBV19 and TRBJ1-5; 9 bases are a match to TRBD1. V shed 5 bases, J shed 2 bases, and the junction held 4 bases outside the gene matches. This CDR3 has 15 amino acids. The V gene's germline CDR1 is LNHDA and CDR2 SQIVND (reference sequence). The CDR3 nucleotides read TGTGCCAGTAGTTATACAGGGGGCGGCAATCAGCCCCAGCATTTT. It specifies CASSYTGGGNQPQHF. Based on the CDR3 plus reference TRBV19 and TRBJ1-5, the full variable domain is DGGITQSPKYLFRKEGQNVTLSCEQNLNHDAMYWYRQDPGQGLRLIYYSQIVNDFQKGDIAEGYSVSREKKESFPLTVTSAQKNPTAFYLCASSYTGGGNQPQHFGDGTRLSIL.

V and J are TRBV4-1 and TRBJ1-3, with TRBD1 matching 8 bases. Germline V gene lookup returns CDR1 MGHRA and CDR2 YSYEKL. V lost 4 bases to trimming and J lost 3 bases; unmatched junction nucleotides: 5. CDR3 length: 15 amino acids. The CDR3 protein is CASSPGQGRGNTIYF. The CDR3 nucleotides read TGCGCCAGCAGCCCCGGACAGGGTCGTGGAAACACCATATATTTT.

V gene TRBV3-1 (or the pseudogene TRBV3-2) combines with J gene TRBJ2-5; 8 bases line up with TRBD2. There are 15 residues in the CDR3. CDR1 LGHDT and CDR2 YNNKEL come from the germline V gene (reference sequence). Trimming took 1 base from V and 5 from J; bases not matched to a gene: 6. For the CDR3, the DNA is TGTGCCAGCAGCCAAGGTAGCGGGGCGAGGGAGACCCAGTACTTC. Translation: CASSQGSGARETQYF.

The rearrangement links TRBV24-1 to TRBJ2-2, with 10 bases identical to TRBD2. This CDR3 comprises 16 residues. Germline V gene data show CDR1 as KGHDR and CDR2 as SFDVKD. J was trimmed by 5 bases and V by 9 bases; bases with no gene match: 11. CDR3 sequence reads: CATERAGGRGTGELFF. The CDR3 bases are TGTGCCACCGAGCGAGCGGGGGGGAGGGGTACCGGGGAGCTGTTTTTT.

DNA for the CDR3: TGTGCCAGCAGTTACTCAGCGGGGAGCTCCTACAATGAGCAGTTCTTC. This encodes CASSYSAGSSYNEQFF. The chain links TRBV6-5 to TRBJ2-1; 7 bases align to TRBD2. The CDR3 is 16 residues long. The trim removed 0 bases at V and 0 bases at J, leaving 2 bases unmatched. Germline CDR1 reads MNHEY; CDR2 reads SVGAGI.

The chain couples TRBV6-5 to TRBJ1-1, with TRBD1 matching over 7 bases. Germline V lookup: CDR1 MNHEY, CDR2 SVGAGI. There are 15 residues in the CDR3. V shed 6 bases, J shed 0 bases, and the junction held 7 bases outside the gene matches. The CDR3 region is CASSQQTGMNTEAFF. The CDR3, as DNA: TGTGCCAGCAGCCAACAGACAGGGATGAACACTGAAGCTTTCTTT.

This sequence joins TRBV3-1 (or the pseudogene TRBV3-2) and TRBJ1-2; D unresolved. V was pared by 4 bases and J by 4 bases, with 10 bases between. Germline V gene data show CDR1 as LGHDT and CDR2 as YNNKEL (reference sequence). The CDR3 length is 13 residues. The DNA for the CDR3 is TGTGCCAGCAGCCCTAGAGGTGTCTATGGCTACACCTTC. It translates to CASSPRGVYGYTF.

The chain combines TRBV10-3 with TRBJ2-4, with 8 positions matching TRBD1. The ends lost 4 bases at V and 8 bases at J; junction bases unmatched: 4. The CDR3 extends over 13 amino acids. Germline lookup yields CDR1 ENHRY and CDR2 SYGVKD. The CDR3 is CAISGQGRYIQYF. The CDR3 nucleotides read TGTGCCATCAGTGGACAGGGGCGATACATTCAGTACTTC.

The gene calls are TRBV10-3 and TRBJ2-5; D is undetermined. Germline CDR1 is ENHRY and CDR2 is SYGVKD. The CDR3 sequence is 13 residues long. V gave up 3 bases and J gave up 5 bases, with 10 bases separating them. The DNA for the CDR3 is TGTGCCATCAGTGACAACGCCGGTGAGACCCAGTACTTC. Residues: CAISDNAGETQYF.

The chain couples TRBV5-1 to TRBJ2-3; 8 nucleotides line up with TRBD2. Per the germline V gene, CDR1 is SGHRS and CDR2 is YFSETQ. The CDR3 is 14 amino acids. Germline trimming cut 4 bases from V and 0 bases from J; bases unmatched to any gene: 1. CDR3 loop: CASSPSGSTDTQYF. CDR3 nucleotide sequence: TGCGCCAGCAGCCCTAGCGGGAGCACAGATACGCAGTATTTT. Supplemented by reference TRBV5-1 and TRBJ2-3, the full variable domain reads KAGVTQTPRYLIKTRGQQVTLSCSPISGHRSVSWYQQTPGQGLQFLFEYFSETQRNKGNFPGRFSGRQFSNSRSEMNVSTLELGDSALYLCASSPSGSTDTQYFGPGTRLTVL.

The CDR3: CASTSGDNYGYTF. The CDR3 nucleotides read TGTGCCAGCACTTCCGGGGATAACTATGGCTACACCTTC. The J gene is TRBJ1-2, the V gene TRBV28; D unresolved. This CDR3 is built from 13 residues. V gave up 7 bases and J gave up 1 base, with 10 bases separating them. Germline loops: CDR1 MDHEN, CDR2 SYDVKM.

The rearrangement uses TRBV4-2 and TRBJ2-2, with TRBD2 as a possible D gene (6 bases). The germline V gene has CDR1 LGHNA and CDR2 YNFKEQ. The V end lost 0 bases, the J end lost 3 bases, and 14 bases lay between the germline ends. The CDR3 extends over 17 amino acids. The CDR3 loop is CASSQDPTGTHTGELFF. CDR3 sequence (DNA): TGTGCCAGCAGCCAAGATCCGACGGGGACTCACACCGGGGAGCTGTTTTTT.

The rearrangement links TRBV5-1 to TRBJ2-1; the match to TRBD2 covers 10 bases. CDR3 length equals 14 residues. Germline assignment: CDR1 SGHRS and CDR2 YFSETQ. The V and J ends lost 2 bases and 7 bases, in that order; junction bases with no gene match: 3. CDR3 DNA: TGCGCCAGCAGCTTTACTAGCGGGACAAATGAGCAGTTCTTC. This codes for CASSFTSGTNEQFF.

This chain uses TRBV4-2 with TRBJ2-1, with 9 bases identical to TRBD2. Trimming at V came to 1 base and at J to 5 bases, leaving 3 bases not matched to a gene. This CDR3 spans 15 amino acids. The germline CDR1 and CDR2 sequences are LGHNA and YNFKEQ. CDR3 DNA: TGTGCCAGCAGCCAAGGTAGCGGGAGAGACAATGAGCAGTTCTTC. Translation: CASSQGSGRDNEQFF.

As DNA, the CDR3 is TGTGCCAGCAGCTTTCCTACAGAATCCTTCTACGAGCAGTACTTC. This translates into CASSFPTESFYEQYF. The chain recombines TRBV5-6 with TRBJ2-7; D not certain. The ends were cut back, 2 bases at V and 3 bases at J, with 15 bases in the middle. Germline CDR1 reads SGHDT; CDR2 reads YYEEEE. There are 15 residues in the CDR3.

The chain joins TRBV19 to TRBJ1-2; D is unresolved. Per the germline V gene, CDR1 is LNHDA and CDR2 is SQIVND (reference sequence). This CDR3 contains 12 residues. The V end lost 6 bases, the J end lost 2 bases, and 7 bases lay between the germline ends. The chain's CDR3 is CASRPGNYGYTF. The CDR3 coding sequence is TGTGCCAGTAGGCCGGGGAACTATGGCTACACCTTC.

This clone was seen a single time. V and J are TRBV5-6 and TRBJ1-2; 7 bases agree with TRBD1. After removal of 4 bases from V and 14 bases from J, the junction contained 8 bases not matched to a gene. This CDR3 is 11 amino acids long. CDR1 and CDR2 (germline): SGHDT, YYEEEE. CDR3 region: CASSLGTARTF. In DNA form, the CDR3 reads TGTGCCAGCAGCCTCGGGACAGCGAGGACCTTC.

This clone was seen only once. The rearrangement joins TRBV5-5 to TRBJ1-1; D remains ambiguous. CDR3 length equals 15 residues. V shed 0 bases and J shed 2 bases, with 11 bases lying between them. The germline CDR1 and CDR2 sequences are SGHKS and YYEKEE (reference sequence). The DNA of the CDR3 is TGTGCCAGCAGCTTGGTGCCGGGAGTTAACACTGAAGCTTTCTTT. Protein sequence: CASSLVPGVNTEAFF. The entire variable domain, with the rest obtained from reference TRBV5-5 and TRBJ1-1, is as follows: DAGVTQSPTHLIKTRGQQVTLRCSPISGHKSVSWYQQVLGQGPQFIFQYYEKEERGRGNFPDRFSARQFPNYSSELNVNALLLGDSALYLCASSLVPGVNTEAFFGQGTRLTVV.

CDR3 residues: CASSQEWGQGIDTQYF. The CDR3 DNA follows: TGCGCCAGCAGCCAAGAATGGGGACAGGGAATAGATACGCAGTATTTT. The J gene is TRBJ2-3, the V gene TRBV4-1; 9 bases match TRBD1. Trimming removed 0 bases from V and 5 bases from J; junction bases left unmatched: 6. The V gene's germline CDR1 is MGHRA and CDR2 YSYEKL. CDR3 length: 16 amino acids.

This sequence joins TRBV5-1 and TRBJ1-6; 7 bases map to TRBD1. V was clipped by 2 bases and J by 5 bases; unmatched bases: 4. The CDR3 has 15 residues. Germline V gives CDR1 SGHRS, CDR2 YFSETQ. Here the CDR3 DNA reads TGCGCCAGCAGCTTTACAGGACAGGATAATTCACCCCTCCACTTT. Translated, it gives CASSFTGQDNSPLHF.

The V and J genes are TRBV5-6 and TRBJ2-1; D not resolved. V was shortened by 0 bases and J by 6 bases, with 7 bases between the two germline ends. CDR1 is SGHDT, CDR2 YYEEEE, per germline. This CDR3 spans 13 amino acids. The CDR3 nucleotides are TGTGCCAGCAGCTTGGTCACTGGCAATGAGCAGTTCTTC. Protein: CASSLVTGNEQFF.

The rearrangement links TRBV6-5 to TRBJ2-2, with 8 nucleotides matching TRBD1. CDR3 length: 15 residues. Germline trimming cut 6 bases from V and 2 bases from J; bases unmatched to any gene: 5. Germline V CDR1 and CDR2: MNHEY, SVGAGI. For the CDR3, the DNA is TGTGCCAGCAGCCCCGGACAGGGAAACACCGGGGAGCTGTTTTTT. Translating it yields CASSPGQGNTGELFF.

This clone was detected only a few times. The rearrangement links TRBV2 to TRBJ1-5; no firm D call. This CDR3 has 15 amino acids. With 6 bases removed from V and 4 bases from J, the gap between germline ends came to 16 bases. CDR1 SNHLY and CDR2 FYNNEI come from the germline V gene. CDR3 in amino acids: CASSPRRAENQPQHF. As DNA, the CDR3 is TGTGCCAGCAGCCCTCGGAGAGCCGAGAATCAGCCCCAGCATTTT.

The chain links TRBV4-2 to TRBJ1-1; 8 bases are a match to TRBD1. CDR1 and CDR2 (germline): LGHNA, YNFKEQ. Losses at the gene ends were 0 bases for V and 5 bases for J; bases not matched to a gene: 8. The CDR3 has 16 residues. The CDR3 here is CASSQDPNTGGTEAFF. DNA for the CDR3: TGTGCCAGCAGCCAAGATCCTAATACAGGGGGTACTGAAGCTTTCTTT.

The rearrangement links TRBV19 to TRBJ1-1; possibly TRBD1 for D (5 bases). The V gene's germline CDR1 is LNHDA and CDR2 SQIVND (reference sequence). Trimming pared 6 bases from V and 4 bases from J, leaving 9 bases between. This CDR3 contains 12 residues. The CDR3 coding sequence is TGTGCCAGTAGAGACAGAATCACTGAAGCTTTCTTT. This encodes CASRDRITEAFF.

With regard to this clone: Mismatch with germline at one junction end may stem from a read error. The chain joins TRBV15 to TRBJ1-1; TRBD1 matches at 9 bases. The CDR3 is 11 amino acids. Germline V gene data show CDR1 as LNHNV and CDR2 as YYDKDF (reference sequence). CDR3 sequence reads: CATSMGQGLTF. The CDR3 DNA is TGTGCCACCAGCATGGGACAGGGTCTGACTTTT.

The V call is TRBV15, the J call TRBJ1-4; 7 bases map to TRBD1. The V segment lost 4 bases and the J segment 8 bases; nucleotides outside the gene matches: 10. Germline V gives CDR1 LNHNV, CDR2 YYDKDF (reference sequence). CDR3 length: 15 amino acids. CDR3 DNA: TGTGCCACCAGCATTGGATCAGGGGGTTTGGAAAAACTGTTTTTT. This codes for CATSIGSGGLEKLFF.

This chain connects TRBV3-1 (or the pseudogene TRBV3-2) to TRBJ2-1; TRBD2 agrees at 9 bases. CDR3 length equals 11 residues. Unmatched junction bases numbered 7, after V lost 6 bases and J lost 16 bases. Looked up from germline, CDR1 is LGHDT and CDR2 is YNNKEL (reference sequence). CDR3: CASRQTSGYFF. The DNA for the CDR3 is TGTGCCAGCAGGCAGACTAGCGGCTATTTCTTC.

This sequence joins TRBV4-1 and TRBJ2-1; D is perhaps TRBD2 (6 bases). The CDR3 totals 16 residues. Germline V gene data show CDR1 as MGHRA and CDR2 as YSYEKL. V lost 1 base to trimming and J lost 8 bases, with 18 bases between them. The CDR3 bases are TGCGCCAGCAGCCAAGTGATGGGGACTCTATATGATGAGCAGTTCTTC. As protein: CASSQVMGTLYDEQFF.